This T cell receptor beta chain is drawn from a study of CD8+CD57+ T cells in acquired aplastic anemia listed by TCRdb under 2018. With respect to the entire study: A mean of approximately 3 ug of DNA, ranging from roughly 0.19 to 27.4 ug, was extracted from sorted CD4+ and CD8+ cells. Mean read counts for healthy donor samples were some 10 million for CD4+ cells and under 14 million for CD8+ cells.

Worth noting for this clonotype: The specificity of this receptor is unknown. This may stem from a read error, because a much larger clone lies one nucleotide away.

Profiling of TCR beta VDJ combinations and CDR3 sequences used genomic DNA as the template. An Illumina HiSeq 2000 was used for TCR repertoire sequencing. In the paper's pipeline: TRBV/TRBJ rearrangement plots, CDR3 size and DJ length profiles, and Simpson's diversity index were used to assess repertoires. The immunodominant clone was defined as the most abundant DNA sequence in deep sequencing data. CDR3 amino acid sequences were screened for sharing across subjects and compared with published repertoires and the VDJdb database. The public reads were reanalyzed by TCRdb: fastp trimming at Q25, MiXCR alignment, in-frame beta chains only. Entries are consolidated by CDR3 protein sequence, retaining the most common genes and DNA. In this record, the V and J calls reflect TCRdb's handling and not the investigators' own analysis. The table for this sample lists about 130,000 distinct CDR3 sequences; 48% of them were counted only once. The ten largest clones take up 2.5% to 3% of the sample.

The study at large found these results: Around 30 CD8+ CDR3 sequences were found in both patients and controls but appeared to be highly expressed in patients and within the immunodominant clones of the patients. CD8+ Simpson's diversity did not differ significantly between patients and healthy controls (P=0.060).

The CDR3 holds 13 amino acids from the cysteine to the phenylalanine. The retained sequence is limited to the CDR3, 39 bases, with the frame set at the first base. Deletion took 4 bases off V and 3 bases off J, with a span of 12 bases between the germline ends. The germline V gene (reference sequence) gives CDR1 as GTSNPN and CDR2 as SVGIG. The study deep-sequenced TCR repertoires of sorted CD4+ and CD8+ blood T cells from severe aplastic anemia patients and healthy subjects. Ficoll-Paque density gradient centrifugation was used to isolate peripheral blood mononuclear cells. Before DNA was extracted, CD4+ and CD8+ T cells were sorted using either FACS or magnetic beads.

This clonotype was obtained from a human donor in good health, serving as a control. Recombination connected TRBV30 to TRBJ1-2; confidence is insufficient to name the D gene. The sequenced sample consisted of sorted CD4+, CD8+, or CD8+CD57+ T cells (not recorded which) from PBMCs. The nucleotide sequence is given as TGTGCCTGGACCCAGGTTGCTGACTATGGCTACACCTTC. Its protein reads: CAWTQVADYGYTF.